This TCR beta chain was obtained from a study of CD8 T cells in ankylosing spondylitis. TCRdb re-called the 5' RACE reads with MiXCR, one entry per CDR3 protein. The table includes 240,000 or so distinct CDR3 sequences, 8.6% detected once. CDR3 size: 13 residues. Germline V CDR1 and CDR2: SGHTA, FQGNSA. Between the trimmed V and J ends, which lost 1 base and 3 bases, there was a span of 7 bases. This clonotype was seen at least ten times. The chain couples TRBV7-2 to TRBJ2-7; possible D gene TRBD1, 6 bases. This TCR came from a male donor with ankylosing spondylitis or in good health (not recorded which). Sequenced input: blood, either unsorted or a sorted T cell fraction (not recorded which). CDR3 residues: CASSLETGYEQYF. Here the CDR3 DNA reads TGTGCCAGCAGCTTAGAGACAGGCTACGAGCAGTACTTC.